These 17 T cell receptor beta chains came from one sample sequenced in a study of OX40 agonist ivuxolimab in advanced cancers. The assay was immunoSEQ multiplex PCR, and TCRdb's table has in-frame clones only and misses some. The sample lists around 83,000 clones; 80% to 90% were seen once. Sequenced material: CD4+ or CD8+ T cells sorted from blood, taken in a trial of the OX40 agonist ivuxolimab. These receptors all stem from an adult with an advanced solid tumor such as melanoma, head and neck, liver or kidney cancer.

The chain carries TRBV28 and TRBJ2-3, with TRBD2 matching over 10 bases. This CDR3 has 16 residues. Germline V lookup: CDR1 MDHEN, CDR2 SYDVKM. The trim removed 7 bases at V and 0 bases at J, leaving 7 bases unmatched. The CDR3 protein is CASIPSGSASTDTQYF. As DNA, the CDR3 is TGTGCCAGCATTCCTAGCGGGAGCGCTAGCACAGATACGCAGTATTTT.

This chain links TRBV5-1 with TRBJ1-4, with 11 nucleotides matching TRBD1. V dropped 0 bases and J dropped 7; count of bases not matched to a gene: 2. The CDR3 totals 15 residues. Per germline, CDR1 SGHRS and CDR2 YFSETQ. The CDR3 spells CASSLAGTGGEKLFF. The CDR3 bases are TGCGCCAGCAGCTTGGCCGGGACAGGGGGTGAAAAACTGTTTTTT.

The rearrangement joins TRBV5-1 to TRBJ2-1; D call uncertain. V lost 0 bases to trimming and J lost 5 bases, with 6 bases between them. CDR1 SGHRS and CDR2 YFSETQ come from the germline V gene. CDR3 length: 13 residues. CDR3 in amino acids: CASSLGLDNEQFF. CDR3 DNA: TGCGCCAGCAGCTTGGGTCTAGACAATGAGCAGTTCTTC.

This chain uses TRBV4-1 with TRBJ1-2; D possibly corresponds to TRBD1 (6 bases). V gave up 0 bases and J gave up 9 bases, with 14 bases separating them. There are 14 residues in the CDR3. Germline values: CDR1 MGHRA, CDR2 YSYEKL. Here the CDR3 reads CASSQDTGQTSYTF. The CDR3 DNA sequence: TGCGCCAGCAGCCAAGACACGGGACAAACGAGCTACACCTTC.

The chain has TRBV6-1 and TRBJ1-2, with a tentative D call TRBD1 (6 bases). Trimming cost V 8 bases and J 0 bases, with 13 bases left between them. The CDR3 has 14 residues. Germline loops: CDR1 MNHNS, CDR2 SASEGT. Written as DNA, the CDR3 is TGTGCCAGCCAGACAGGCAATACTAACTATGGCTACACCTTC. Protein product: CASQTGNTNYGYTF.

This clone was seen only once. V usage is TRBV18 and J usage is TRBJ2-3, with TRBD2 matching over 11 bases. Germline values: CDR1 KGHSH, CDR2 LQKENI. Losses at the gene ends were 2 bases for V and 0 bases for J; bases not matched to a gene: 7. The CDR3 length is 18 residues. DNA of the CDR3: TGTGCCAGCTCACCAGGGACTAGCGGCACCACTAGCACAGATACGCAGTATTTT. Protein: CASSPGTSGTTSTDTQYF.

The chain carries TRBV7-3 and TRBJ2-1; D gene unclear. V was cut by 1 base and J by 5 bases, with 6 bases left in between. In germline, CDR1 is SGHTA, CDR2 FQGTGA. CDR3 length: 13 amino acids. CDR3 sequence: CASSLSQDNEQFF. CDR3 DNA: TGTGCCAGCAGCTTAAGTCAGGACAATGAGCAGTTCTTC.

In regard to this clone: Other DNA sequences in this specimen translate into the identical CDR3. The CDR3 sequence is CSVGEGSYEQYF. CDR3 bases: TGCAGCGTGGGGGAGGGCTCCTACGAGCAGTACTTC. The chain recombines TRBV29-1 with TRBJ2-7; 7 bases are shared with TRBD2. The CDR3 runs to 12 residues. Germline V gene data show CDR1 as SQVTM and CDR2 as ANQGSEA. V lost 6 bases to trimming and J lost 0 bases; unmatched junction nucleotides: 2.

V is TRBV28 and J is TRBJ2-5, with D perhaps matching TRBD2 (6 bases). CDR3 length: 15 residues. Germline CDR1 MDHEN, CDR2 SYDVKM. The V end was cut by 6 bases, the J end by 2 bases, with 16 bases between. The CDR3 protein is CASSTPGSGQETQYF. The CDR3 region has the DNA TGTGCCAGCAGCACCCCCGGGAGCGGTCAAGAGACCCAGTACTTC.

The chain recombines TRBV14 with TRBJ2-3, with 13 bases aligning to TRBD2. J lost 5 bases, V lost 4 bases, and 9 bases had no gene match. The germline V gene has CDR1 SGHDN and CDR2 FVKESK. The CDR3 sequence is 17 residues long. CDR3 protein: CASSRRGLAGFGDTQYF. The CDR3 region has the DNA TGTGCCAGCAGCCGACGGGGACTAGCGGGATTTGGAGATACGCAGTATTTT.

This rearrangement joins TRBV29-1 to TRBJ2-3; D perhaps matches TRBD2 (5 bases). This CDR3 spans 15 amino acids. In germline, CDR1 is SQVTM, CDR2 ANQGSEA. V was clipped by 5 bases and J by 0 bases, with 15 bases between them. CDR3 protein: CSVWWEPSSTDTQYF. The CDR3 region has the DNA TGCAGCGTTTGGTGGGAGCCCTCTAGCACAGATACGCAGTATTTT.

CDR3 sequence: CASIREGQANTEAFF. CDR3 coding DNA: TGTGCCAGCATCAGAGAAGGACAGGCGAACACTGAAGCTTTCTTT. This rearrangement joins TRBV6-5 to TRBJ1-1, with 7 bases identical to TRBD1. CDR3 length: 15 amino acids. Trimming removed 7 bases from V and 1 base from J; junction bases left unmatched: 9. The V gene's germline CDR1 is MNHEY and CDR2 SVGAGI.

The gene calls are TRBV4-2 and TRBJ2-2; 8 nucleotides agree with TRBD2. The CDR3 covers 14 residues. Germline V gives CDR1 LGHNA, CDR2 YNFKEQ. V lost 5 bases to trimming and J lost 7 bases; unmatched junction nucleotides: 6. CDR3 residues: CASSLLAVGGELFF. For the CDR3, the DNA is TGTGCCAGCAGCTTACTAGCGGTGGGCGGGGAGCTGTTTTTT.

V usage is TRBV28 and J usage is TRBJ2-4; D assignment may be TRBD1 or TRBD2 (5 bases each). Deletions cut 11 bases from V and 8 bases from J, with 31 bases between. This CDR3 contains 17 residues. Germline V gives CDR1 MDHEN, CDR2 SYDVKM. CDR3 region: CAPRSAGTSGFGDIQYF. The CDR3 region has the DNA TGTGCCCCTAGATCCGCCGGGACGTCGGGGTTTGGGGACATTCAGTACTTC.

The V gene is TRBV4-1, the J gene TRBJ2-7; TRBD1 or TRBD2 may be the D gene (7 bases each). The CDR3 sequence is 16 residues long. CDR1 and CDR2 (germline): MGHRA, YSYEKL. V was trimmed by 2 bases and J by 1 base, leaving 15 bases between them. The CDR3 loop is CASSQPLRGGSYEQYF. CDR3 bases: TGCGCCAGCAGCCAACCCCTCAGGGGGGGGTCCTACGAGCAGTACTTC.

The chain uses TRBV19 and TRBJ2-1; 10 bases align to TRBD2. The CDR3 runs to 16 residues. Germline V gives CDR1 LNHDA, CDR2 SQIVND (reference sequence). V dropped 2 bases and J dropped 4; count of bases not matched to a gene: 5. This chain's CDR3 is CASSITGTSEYNEQFF. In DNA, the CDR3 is TGTGCCAGTAGTATAACCGGGACTAGCGAGTACAATGAGCAGTTCTTC.

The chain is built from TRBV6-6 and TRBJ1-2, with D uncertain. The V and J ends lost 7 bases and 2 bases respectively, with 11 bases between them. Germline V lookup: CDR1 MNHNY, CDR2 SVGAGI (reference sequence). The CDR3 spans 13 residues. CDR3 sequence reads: CASTLDGNYGYTF. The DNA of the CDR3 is TGTGCCAGCACCTTAGACGGGAACTATGGCTACACCTTC.